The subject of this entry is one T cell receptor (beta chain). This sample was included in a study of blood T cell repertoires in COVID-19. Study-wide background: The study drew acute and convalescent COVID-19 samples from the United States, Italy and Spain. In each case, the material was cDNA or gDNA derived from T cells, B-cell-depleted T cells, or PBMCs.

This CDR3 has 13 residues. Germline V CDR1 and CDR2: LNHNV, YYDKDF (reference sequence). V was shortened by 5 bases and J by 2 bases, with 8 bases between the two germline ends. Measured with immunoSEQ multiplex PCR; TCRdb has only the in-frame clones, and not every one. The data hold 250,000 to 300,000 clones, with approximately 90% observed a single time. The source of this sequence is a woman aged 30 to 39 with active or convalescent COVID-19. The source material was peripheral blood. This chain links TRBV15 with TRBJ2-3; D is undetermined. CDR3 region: CATSSRNTDTQYF. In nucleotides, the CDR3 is TGTGCCACCAGCTCGAGAAACACAGATACGCAGTATTTT.